Reported below is one T cell receptor beta chain. The V gene's germline CDR1 is SGHNT and CDR2 YYREEE (reference sequence). There are 15 residues in the CDR3. V shed 4 bases and J shed 5 bases, with 13 bases lying between them. This entry comes from a study of OX40 agonist ivuxolimab in advanced cancers. The protocol was immunoSEQ multiplex PCR, while the TCRdb copy is restricted to in-frame clones and leaves out a portion. The sample holds about 61,000 clones, around 89% seen once. The sequence was obtained from an adult with an advanced solid tumor such as melanoma, head and neck, liver or kidney cancer. This sample comprised CD4+ or CD8+ T cells sorted from blood, obtained in a trial of the OX40 agonist ivuxolimab. The chain couples TRBV5-4 to TRBJ1-6; D perhaps matches TRBD1 (6 bases). The CDR3 region has the DNA TGTGCCAGCAGCCTGGGCGGGACAAATAATTCACCCCTCCACTTT. It specifies CASSLGGTNNSPLHF.